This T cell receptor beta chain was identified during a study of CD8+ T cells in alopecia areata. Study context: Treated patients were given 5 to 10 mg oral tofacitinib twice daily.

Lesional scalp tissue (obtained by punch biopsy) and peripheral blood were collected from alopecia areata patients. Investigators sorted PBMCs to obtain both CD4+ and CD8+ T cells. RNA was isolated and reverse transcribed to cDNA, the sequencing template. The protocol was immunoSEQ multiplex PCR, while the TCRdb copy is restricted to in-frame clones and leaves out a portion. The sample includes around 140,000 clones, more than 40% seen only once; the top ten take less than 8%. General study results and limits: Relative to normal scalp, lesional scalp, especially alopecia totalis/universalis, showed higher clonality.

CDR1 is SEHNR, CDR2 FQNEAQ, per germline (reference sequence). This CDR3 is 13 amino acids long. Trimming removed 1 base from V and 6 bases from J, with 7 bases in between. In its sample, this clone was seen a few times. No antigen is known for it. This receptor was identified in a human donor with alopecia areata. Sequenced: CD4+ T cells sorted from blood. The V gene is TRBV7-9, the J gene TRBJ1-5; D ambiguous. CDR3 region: CASSLEGTQPQHF. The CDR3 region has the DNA TGTGCCAGCAGCTTAGAGGGTACTCAGCCCCAGCATTTT.